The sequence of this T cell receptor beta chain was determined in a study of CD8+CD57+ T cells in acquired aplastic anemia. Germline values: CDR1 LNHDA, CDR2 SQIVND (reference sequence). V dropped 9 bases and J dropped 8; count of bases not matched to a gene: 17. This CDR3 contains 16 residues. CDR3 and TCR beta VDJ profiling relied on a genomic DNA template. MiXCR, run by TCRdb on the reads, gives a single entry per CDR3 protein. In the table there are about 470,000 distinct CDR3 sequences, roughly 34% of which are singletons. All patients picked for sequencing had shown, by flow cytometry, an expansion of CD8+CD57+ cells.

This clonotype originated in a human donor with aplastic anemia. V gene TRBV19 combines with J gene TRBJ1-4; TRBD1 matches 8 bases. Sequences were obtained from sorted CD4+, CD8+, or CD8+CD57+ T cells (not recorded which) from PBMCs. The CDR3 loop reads CASSSPLQGVGEKLFF. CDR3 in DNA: TGTGCCAGCAGCTCCCCGTTACAGGGGGTCGGGGAAAAACTGTTTTTT.